The sequence of this T cell receptor (beta chain) was determined in a study of shared clonotypes between healthy human individuals. Across the study: Three CD4 naive, three CD4 memory, two CD8 naive and one CD8 memory plate were used per donor. Study observations and caveats: The sharing of 4.5% to 5.5% of naive CD4 clonotypes was seen across a handful of donors. Investigators expected sequencing depth to affect clonotype sharing among donors.

On this clone itself: As yet, its antigen is unknown.

Per germline, CDR1 MDHEN and CDR2 SYDVKM. There are 13 residues in the CDR3. V was trimmed by 8 bases and J by 4 bases, leaving 11 bases between them. The repertoire was sequenced with immunoSEQ multiplex PCR; TCRdb's copy has only in-frame clones and lacks some. The sample lists about 2 million clones, 85% to 95% occurring once. The chain recombines TRBV28 with TRBJ2-2, with D uncertain. The sequence was obtained from a man aged 18 to 29 in good health. The sequenced sample was naive CD4+ T cells sorted from blood. Subset described: CD45RA+ positively selected. The DNA of the CDR3 is TGTGCCAGCGGGCAGGAGAGCACCGGGGAGCTGTTTTTT. Translated, it gives CASGQESTGELFF.